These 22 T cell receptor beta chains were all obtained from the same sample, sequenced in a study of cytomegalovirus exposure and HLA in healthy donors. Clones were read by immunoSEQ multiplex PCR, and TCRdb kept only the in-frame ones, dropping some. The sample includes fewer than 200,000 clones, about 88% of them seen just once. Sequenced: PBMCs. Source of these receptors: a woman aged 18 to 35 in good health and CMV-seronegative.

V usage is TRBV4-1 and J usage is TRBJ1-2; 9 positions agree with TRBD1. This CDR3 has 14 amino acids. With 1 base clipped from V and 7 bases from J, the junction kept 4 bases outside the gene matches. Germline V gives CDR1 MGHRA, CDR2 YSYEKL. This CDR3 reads CASSQGTGVGGYTF. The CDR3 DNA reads TGCGCCAGCAGCCAAGGGACAGGGGTAGGTGGCTACACCTTC.

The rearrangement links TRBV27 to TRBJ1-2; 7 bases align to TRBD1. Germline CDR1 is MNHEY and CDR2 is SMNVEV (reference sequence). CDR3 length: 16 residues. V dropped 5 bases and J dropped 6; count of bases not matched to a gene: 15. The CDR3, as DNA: TGTGCCAGCAGTACGTTCCACAGGGGAGCGGTTGATGGCTACACCTTC. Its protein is CASSTFHRGAVDGYTF.

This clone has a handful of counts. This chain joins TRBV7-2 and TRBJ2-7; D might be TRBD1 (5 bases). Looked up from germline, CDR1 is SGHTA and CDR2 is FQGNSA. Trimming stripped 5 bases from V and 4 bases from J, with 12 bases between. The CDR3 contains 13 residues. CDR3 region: CASSDSQRYEQYF. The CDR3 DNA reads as TGTGCCAGCAGCGACAGCCAACGATACGAGCAGTACTTC.

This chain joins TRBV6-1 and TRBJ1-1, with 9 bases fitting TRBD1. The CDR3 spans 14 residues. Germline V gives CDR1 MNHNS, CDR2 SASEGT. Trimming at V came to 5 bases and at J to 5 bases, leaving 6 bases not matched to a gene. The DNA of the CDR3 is TGTGCCAGCAGTTCACAGGGGGCAGGAACTGAAGCTTTCTTT. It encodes CASSSQGAGTEAFF.

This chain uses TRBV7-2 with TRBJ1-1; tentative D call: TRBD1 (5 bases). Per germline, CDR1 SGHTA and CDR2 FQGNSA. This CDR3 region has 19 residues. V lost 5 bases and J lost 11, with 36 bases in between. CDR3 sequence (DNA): TGTGCCAGCAGCCAGAAGAAAGGTCGCAGTGTCACTTCCTTAAACAGGGCTTTCTTT. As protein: CASSQKKGRSVTSLNRAFF.

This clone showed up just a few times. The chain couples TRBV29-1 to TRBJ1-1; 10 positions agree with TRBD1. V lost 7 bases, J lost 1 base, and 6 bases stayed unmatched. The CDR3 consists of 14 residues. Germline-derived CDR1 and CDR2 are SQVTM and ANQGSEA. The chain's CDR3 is CSARTGGPNTEAFF. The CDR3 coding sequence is TGCAGCGCCCGGACAGGGGGGCCGAACACTGAAGCTTTCTTT.

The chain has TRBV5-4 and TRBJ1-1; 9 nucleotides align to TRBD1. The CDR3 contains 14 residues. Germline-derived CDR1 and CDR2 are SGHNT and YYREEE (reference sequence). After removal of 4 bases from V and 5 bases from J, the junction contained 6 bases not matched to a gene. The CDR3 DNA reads TGTGCCAGCAGCGGGACAGGGTTGAGGACTGAAGCTTTCTTT. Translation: CASSGTGLRTEAFF.

Written as DNA, the CDR3 is TGTGCCAGTAGTATGGATCAGGGGGCCACAGATACGCAGTATTTT. This sequence encodes CASSMDQGATDTQYF. The V gene is TRBV19, the J gene TRBJ2-3; 8 bases map to TRBD1. CDR3 length equals 15 residues. Germline loops: CDR1 LNHDA, CDR2 SQIVND (reference sequence). Losses at the gene ends were 3 bases for V and 2 bases for J; bases not matched to a gene: 4.

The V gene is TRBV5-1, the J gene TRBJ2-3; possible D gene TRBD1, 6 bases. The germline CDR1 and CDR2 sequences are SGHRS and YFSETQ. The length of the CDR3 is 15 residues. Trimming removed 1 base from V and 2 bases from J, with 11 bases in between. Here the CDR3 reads CASSLSQGNTDTQYF. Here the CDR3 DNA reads TGCGCCAGCAGCTTGTCTCAGGGGAACACAGATACGCAGTATTTT.

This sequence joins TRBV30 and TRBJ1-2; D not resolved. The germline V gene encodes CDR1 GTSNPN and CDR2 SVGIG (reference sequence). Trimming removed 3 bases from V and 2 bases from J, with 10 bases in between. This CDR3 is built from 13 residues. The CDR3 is CAWREDGNYGYTF. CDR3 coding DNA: TGTGCCTGGAGGGAGGACGGCAACTATGGCTACACCTTC. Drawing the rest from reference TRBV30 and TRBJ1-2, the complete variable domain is SQTIHQWPATLVQPVGSPLSLECTVEGTSNPNLYWYRQAAGRGLQLLFYSVGIGQISSEVPQNLSASRPQDRQFILSSKKLLLSDSGFYLCAWREDGNYGYTFGSGTRLTVV.

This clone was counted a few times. CDR3 bases: TGTGCCAGCAGTGAATGGGAGACTAGCTTTACCACAGATACGCAGTATTTT. It codes for CASSEWETSFTTDTQYF. The chain couples TRBV6-1 to TRBJ2-3; 7 nucleotides align to TRBD2. This CDR3 comprises 17 residues. CDR1 MNHNS and CDR2 SASEGT come from the germline V gene. V gave up 2 bases and J gave up 2 bases; unmatched junction bases: 10.

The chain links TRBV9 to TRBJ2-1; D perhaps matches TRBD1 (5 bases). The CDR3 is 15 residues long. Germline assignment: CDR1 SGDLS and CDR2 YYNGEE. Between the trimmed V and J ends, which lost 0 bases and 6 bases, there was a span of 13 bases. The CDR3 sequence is CASSVEVGLSNEQFF. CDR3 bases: TGTGCCAGCAGCGTAGAGGTGGGGCTGTCCAATGAGCAGTTCTTC. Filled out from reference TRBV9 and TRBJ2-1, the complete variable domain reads DSGVTQTPKHLITATGQRVTLRCSPRSGDLSVYWYQQSLDQGLQFLIQYYNGEERAKGNILERFSAQQFPDLHSELNLSSLELGDSALYFCASSVEVGLSNEQFFGPGTRLTVL.

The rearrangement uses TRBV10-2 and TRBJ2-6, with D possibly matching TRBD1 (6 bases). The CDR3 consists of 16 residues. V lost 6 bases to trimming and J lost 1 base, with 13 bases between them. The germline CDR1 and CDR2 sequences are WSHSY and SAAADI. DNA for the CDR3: TGCGCCAGCAGGGACAGACTACCTTCTGGGGCCAACGTCCTGACTTTC. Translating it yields CASRDRLPSGANVLTF.

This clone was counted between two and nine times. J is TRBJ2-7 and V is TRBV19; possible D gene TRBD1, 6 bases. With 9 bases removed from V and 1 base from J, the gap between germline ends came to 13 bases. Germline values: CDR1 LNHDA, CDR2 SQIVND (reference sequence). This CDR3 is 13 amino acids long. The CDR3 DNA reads TGTGCCAGCTCCGGGACAAATTCCTACGAGCAGTACTTC. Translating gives CASSGTNSYEQYF.

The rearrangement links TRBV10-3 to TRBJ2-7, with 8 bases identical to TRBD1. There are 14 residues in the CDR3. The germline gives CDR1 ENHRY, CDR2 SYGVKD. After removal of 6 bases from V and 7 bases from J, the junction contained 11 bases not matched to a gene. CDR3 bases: TGTGCCATCAGCGACTTCCAGGGGGCGGGGGAGCAGTACTTC. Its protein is CAISDFQGAGEQYF.

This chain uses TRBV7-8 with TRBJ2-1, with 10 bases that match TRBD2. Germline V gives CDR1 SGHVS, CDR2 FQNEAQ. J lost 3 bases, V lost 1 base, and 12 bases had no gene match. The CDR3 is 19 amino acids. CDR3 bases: TGTGCCAGCAGCTTAGGCGATGGTAGCGGGAGGTTGGACTACAATGAGCAGTTCTTC. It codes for CASSLGDGSGRLDYNEQFF.

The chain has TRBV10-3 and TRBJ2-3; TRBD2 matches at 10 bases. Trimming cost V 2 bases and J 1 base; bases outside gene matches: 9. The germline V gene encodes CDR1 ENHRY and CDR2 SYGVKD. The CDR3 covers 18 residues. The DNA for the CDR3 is TGTGCCATCAGTGAGGGAGCGGGGGGGCCTTTTGGCACAGATACGCAGTATTTT. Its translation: CAISEGAGGPFGTDTQYF.

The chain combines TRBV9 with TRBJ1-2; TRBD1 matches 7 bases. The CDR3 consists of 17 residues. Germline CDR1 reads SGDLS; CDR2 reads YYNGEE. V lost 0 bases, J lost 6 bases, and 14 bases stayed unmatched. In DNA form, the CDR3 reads TGTGCCAGCAGCGTAGAGGGTTCGAGACAGGGTGGAAATGGCTACACCTTC. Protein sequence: CASSVEGSRQGGNGYTF.

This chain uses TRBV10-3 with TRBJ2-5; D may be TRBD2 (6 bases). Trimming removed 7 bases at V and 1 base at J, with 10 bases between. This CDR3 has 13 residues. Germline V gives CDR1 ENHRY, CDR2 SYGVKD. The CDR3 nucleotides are TGTGCCATCAATAAGGGAGGCCAAGAGACCCAGTACTTC. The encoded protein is CAINKGGQETQYF.

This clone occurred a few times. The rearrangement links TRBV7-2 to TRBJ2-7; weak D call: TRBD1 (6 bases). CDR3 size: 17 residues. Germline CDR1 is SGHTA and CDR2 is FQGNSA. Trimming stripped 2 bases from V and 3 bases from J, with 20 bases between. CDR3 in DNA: TGTGCCAGCAGCTTACTCTTAGGGGGAAACAAGGACTACGAGCAGTACTTC. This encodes CASSLLLGGNKDYEQYF. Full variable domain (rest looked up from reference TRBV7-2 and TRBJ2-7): GAGVSQSPSNKVTEKGKDVELRCDPISGHTALYWYRQSLGQGLEFLIYFQGNSAPDKSGLPSDRFSAERTGGSVSTLTIQRTQQEDSAVYLCASSLLLGGNKDYEQYFGPGTRLTVT.

The DNA of the CDR3 is TGTGCCAGCAGCGTAGTGCAGGGAAACACTGAAGCTTTCTTT. Translation: CASSVVQGNTEAFF. The rearrangement uses TRBV9 and TRBJ1-1; a possible D gene is TRBD1 (5 bases). The CDR3 totals 14 residues. The germline V gene encodes CDR1 SGDLS and CDR2 YYNGEE. V dropped 0 bases and J dropped 2 bases, with 8 bases sitting between them.

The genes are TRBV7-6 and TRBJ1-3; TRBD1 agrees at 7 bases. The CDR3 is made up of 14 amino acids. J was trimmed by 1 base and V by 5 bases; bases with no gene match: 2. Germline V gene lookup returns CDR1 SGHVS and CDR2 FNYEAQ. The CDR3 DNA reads TGTGCCAGCAGCCTACAGGGGTCTGGAAACACCATATATTTT. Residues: CASSLQGSGNTIYF.